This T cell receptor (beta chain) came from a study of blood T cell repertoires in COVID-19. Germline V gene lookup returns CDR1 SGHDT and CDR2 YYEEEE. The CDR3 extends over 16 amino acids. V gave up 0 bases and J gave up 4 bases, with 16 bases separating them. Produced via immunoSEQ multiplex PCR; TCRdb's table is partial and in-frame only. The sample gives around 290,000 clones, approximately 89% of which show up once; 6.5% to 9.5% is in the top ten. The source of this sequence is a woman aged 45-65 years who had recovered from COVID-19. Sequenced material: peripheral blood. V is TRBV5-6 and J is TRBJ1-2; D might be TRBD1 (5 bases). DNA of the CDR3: TGTGCCAGCAGCTTGGACGAGTTGATGGGGCCCTATGGCTACACCTTC. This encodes CASSLDELMGPYGYTF.